Listed here are 8 T cell receptor beta chains from one sample, sequenced in a study of shared clonotypes between healthy human individuals. In the naive CD8 group, cells lacked CD45RO and were positively selected for CCR7, so terminally differentiated effector memory CD45RA+ cells were left out. The table came from immunoSEQ multiplex PCR; TCRdb's copy has only in-frame clones and leaves some out. This sample carries around 2.1 million clones, just over 90% of them seen once, and the ten largest clones take about 1.5%. The sequenced sample was naive CD8+ T cells from PBMCs. These receptors were collected from a man between 18 and 35 years old in good health. Some clones in this sample may be carry-over from other donors' samples.

The CDR3 loop reads CASSPTRANTGELFF. The DNA for the CDR3 is TGTGCCAGCAGCCCGACTAGAGCGAACACCGGGGAGCTGTTTTTT. The V gene is TRBV11-3, the J gene TRBJ2-2, with D possibly TRBD2 on 6 matching bases. Trimming shortened V by 5 bases and J by 0 bases, and 10 bases separated the two germline ends. Germline V gives CDR1 SGHNT, CDR2 YENEEA. CDR3 size: 15 residues.

As DNA, the CDR3 is TGCGCCAGCAGTCGACCGGGACAGGGGGAATTAAAACTGTTTTTT. Translated, it gives CASSRPGQGELKLFF. V and J are TRBV23-1 and TRBJ1-4; TRBD1 matches at 11 bases. TRBV23-1 carries the ORF label, with uncertain function. This CDR3 is 15 amino acids long. After removal of 4 bases from V and 10 bases from J, the junction contained 8 bases not matched to a gene.

This clone was detected once. The chain links TRBV29-1 to TRBJ1-1; TRBD1 agrees at 7 bases. Unmatched junction bases numbered 8, after V lost 7 bases and J lost 6 bases. The CDR3 is 12 residues long. Looked up from germline, CDR1 is SQVTM and CDR2 is ANQGSEA. Written as DNA, the CDR3 is TGCAGCGGAATTACAGGGGCCCCTGAAGCTTTCTTT. Residues: CSGITGAPEAFF.

This clone occurred once. The chain joins TRBV28 to TRBJ2-7, with 13 bases fitting TRBD2. The CDR3 runs to 16 residues. The germline gives CDR1 MDHEN, CDR2 SYDVKM. V shed 3 bases and J 4 bases; nucleotides not matched to a gene: 6. CDR3 region: CASSFGLAGEGYEQYF. The DNA of the CDR3 is TGTGCCAGCAGTTTCGGACTAGCGGGAGAGGGATACGAGCAGTACTTC.

This clone was counted once. The rearrangement joins TRBV12-5 to TRBJ2-1; 8 positions match TRBD2. Unmatched junction bases numbered 4, after V lost 6 bases and J lost 0 bases. The length of the CDR3 is 15 residues. The germline V gene has CDR1 LGHNT and CDR2 FRNRAP. The CDR3 here is CASGSGSVSYNEQFF. The CDR3 DNA follows: TGTGCTAGTGGGAGCGGGAGCGTCTCCTACAATGAGCAGTTCTTC.

This chain uses TRBV2 with TRBJ2-7; D call uncertain. V gave up 8 bases and J gave up 4 bases, with 9 bases separating them. Germline CDR1 SNHLY, CDR2 FYNNEI. This CDR3 comprises 11 residues. Here the CDR3 reads CASDRSYEQYF. CDR3 bases: TGTGCCAGCGACCGATCTTACGAGCAGTACTTC.

This chain connects TRBV5-5 to TRBJ1-5; D unresolved. Germline-derived CDR1 and CDR2 are SGHKS and YYEKEE (reference sequence). The length of the CDR3 is 12 residues. The ends were cut back, 3 bases at V and 5 bases at J, with 6 bases in the middle. The CDR3 nucleotides are TGTGCCAGCAGCTGGCGGGATCAGCCCCAGCATTTT. Protein product: CASSWRDQPQHF. Full variable domain (outside the CDR3, taken from reference TRBV5-5 and TRBJ1-5): DAGVTQSPTHLIKTRGQQVTLRCSPISGHKSVSWYQQVLGQGPQFIFQYYEKEERGRGNFPDRFSARQFPNYSSELNVNALLLGDSALYLCASSWRDQPQHFGDGTRLSIL.

This rearrangement joins TRBV6-5 to TRBJ2-3; D gene unclear. The CDR3 runs to 14 residues. Germline CDR1 is MNHEY and CDR2 is SVGAGI. V dropped 0 bases and J dropped 7 bases, with 11 bases sitting between them. The CDR3 bases are TGTGCCAGCAGTTACTCGGCTCCCACTTATACGCAGTATTTT. Translation gives CASSYSAPTYTQYF.